Below, one T cell receptor (beta chain) is given with its context. What it binds is unknown. These data belong to a study of cytomegalovirus exposure and HLA in healthy donors. Looked up from germline, CDR1 is SGHAT and CDR2 is FQNNGV. The CDR3 has 14 residues. Trimming at V came to 4 bases and at J to 4 bases, leaving 6 bases not matched to a gene. Study results and caveats: Associated with HLA alleles at 0.05 false discovery rate in a later analysis were some 16,000 TCR beta sequences.

Amplification used 60 Vbeta primers and 13 Jbeta primers. Generated by immunoSEQ multiplex PCR, the TCRdb table keeps only in-frame clones and is missing some. The sample consists of about 170,000 clones, 84% of them appearing once. This receptor was identified in a girl aged 5-17 years in good health and CMV-seropositive. The chain combines TRBV11-2 with TRBJ1-1, with 7 bases identical to TRBD1. Sequencing was done on a sample of PBMCs. The CDR3 bases are TGTGCCAGCAGCTCCTCCGGGACAGTCACTGAAGCTTTCTTT. It specifies CASSSSGTVTEAFF.